Below, 22 T cell receptor beta chains from the same sample are listed, as sequenced in a study of T-cell reconstitution after alpha-beta-depleted transplantation in children (dated by TCRdb to 2016 to 2017). The library was prepared using PCR. This sample was sequenced with an Illumina HiSeq 2500. TCR library preparation used molecular barcoding, with unique molecular identifiers applied to normalize quantification of the TCRbeta repertoire. In-frame beta chains were kept once TCRdb had trimmed the public reads at Q25 with fastp and called clones with MiXCR. Rows are combined by CDR3 protein, so each entry shows the most common genes and DNA. The sample table holds about 200,000 distinct CDR3 sequences, of which about 6% were seen once. The ten largest clones represent 4.5% of the sample. The treatment or condition label of this sample denotes: allogeneic hematopoietic cell transplantation with graft depleted of TCRalphabeta T cells and CD19 B cells.

The specimen comprised PBMCs, sampled before TCRalphabeta/CD19-depleted stem cell transplant. These TCRs come from a girl less than two years old with combined immunodeficiency, due to receive a stem cell transplant.

This clonotype was seen repeatedly, ten times or more. V and J are TRBV9 and TRBJ1-3, with 7 bases matching TRBD1. V trimming: 4 bases; J trimming: 1 base; junction bases outside the gene matches: 8. The CDR3 has 16 residues. Germline CDR1 is SGDLS and CDR2 is YYNGEE. The CDR3 DNA reads as TGTGCCAGCAGCACCCTCGACAGGGAGTCTGGAAACACCATATATTTT. The encoded protein is CASSTLDRESGNTIYF.

This clonotype was observed many times. This chain uses TRBV27 with TRBJ1-1, with 7 bases aligning to TRBD1. Germline trimming cut 6 bases from V and 5 bases from J; bases unmatched to any gene: 3. Looked up from germline, CDR1 is MNHEY and CDR2 is SMNVEV (reference sequence). CDR3 length: 12 amino acids. CDR3 sequence reads: CASRQTGTEAFF. In DNA form, the CDR3 reads TGTGCCAGCAGACAGACAGGGACTGAAGCTTTCTTT.

This clonotype has at least ten counts. This chain connects TRBV28 to TRBJ1-5; D not certain. The CDR3 length is 15 residues. V lost 9 bases and J lost 5, with 20 bases in between. Looked up from germline, CDR1 is MDHEN and CDR2 is SYDVKM. The CDR3 DNA reads TGTGCCAGTTCTGTCCCTGGAGGGATAGATCAGCCCCAGCATTTT. This encodes CASSVPGGIDQPQHF.

This clonotype has a count of ten or more. This chain links TRBV7-9 with TRBJ2-7; D call uncertain. Germline values: CDR1 SEHNR, CDR2 FQNEAQ (reference sequence). The length of the CDR3 is 14 residues. Trimming took off 8 bases at V and 4 bases at J, with 18 bases between the two ends. CDR3 sequence (DNA): TGTGCCAGCGGTACCTCGACACGGATTTACGAGCAGTACTTC. Translating it yields CASGTSTRIYEQYF.

In this sample, this clonotype turned up many times. The chain recombines TRBV12-3 or TRBV12-4 with TRBJ2-1; 16 bases match TRBD2. The CDR3 has 17 amino acids. V was clipped by 6 bases and J by 6 bases; unmatched bases: 8. The CDR3 reads CASSPGTSGGARNEQFF. The CDR3 region has the DNA TGTGCCAGCAGCCCCGGGACTAGCGGGGGGGCCCGCAATGAGCAGTTCTTC.

In this sample, this clonotype turned up many times. This chain uses TRBV24-1 with TRBJ2-1, with unresolved D. The CDR3 runs 12 residues. Trimming removed 1 base at V and 8 bases at J, with 5 bases between. Per the germline V gene, CDR1 is KGHDR and CDR2 is SFDVKD. DNA of the CDR3: TGTGCCACCAGTGATTTCAGAGATGAGCAGTTCTTC. Its protein is CATSDFRDEQFF.

This clonotype showed up many times. The chain carries TRBV24-1 and TRBJ2-3; perhaps TRBD2 as D (6 bases). There are 15 residues in the CDR3. The V gene's germline CDR1 is KGHDR and CDR2 SFDVKD. Trimming shortened V by 6 bases and J by 3 bases, and 15 bases separated the two germline ends. CDR3 residues: CATSSGGSGTDTQYF. The CDR3 nucleotides are TGTGCCACCAGTTCGGGCGGCAGCGGGACAGATACGCAGTATTTT.

Many counts were recorded for this clonotype. The rearrangement joins TRBV28 to TRBJ2-4; D uncertain. This CDR3 region has 18 residues. Germline CDR1 is MDHEN and CDR2 is SYDVKM. V gave up 3 bases and J gave up 6 bases, with 24 bases separating them. The CDR3 bases are TGTGCCAGCAGTTTCCCTACCCTGGGCCAGGACGGCCCAAACATTCAGTACTTC. Protein sequence: CASSFPTLGQDGPNIQYF.

The chain uses TRBV4-3 and TRBJ1-2, with unresolved D. The CDR3 runs 15 residues. CDR1 is LGHNA, CDR2 YSLEER, per germline. V lost 4 bases, J lost 1 base, and 13 bases lay in between. CDR3 sequence: CASSPSRADNYGYTF. In DNA, the CDR3 is TGCGCCAGCAGCCCATCCCGTGCTGATAACTATGGCTACACCTTC.

This clonotype was seen repeatedly, ten times or more. Written as DNA, the CDR3 is TGTGCCAGCAGCTTAGAGGGGGGCCCCACTGAAGCTTTCTTT. Translating it yields CASSLEGGPTEAFF. The chain has TRBV7-9 and TRBJ1-1; D is possibly TRBD1 (6 bases). The germline V gene has CDR1 SEHNR and CDR2 FQNEAQ (reference sequence). Between the trimmed V and J ends, which lost 1 base and 4 bases, there was a span of 10 bases. CDR3 length equals 14 residues.

This clonotype appeared many times. The chain links TRBV4-3 to TRBJ2-7; D unresolved. The V end was cut by 4 bases, the J end by 1 base, with 20 bases between. The germline gives CDR1 LGHNA, CDR2 YSLEER. The CDR3 has 17 amino acids. CDR3 sequence reads: CASSLGAKPGRSYEQYF. Here the CDR3 DNA reads TGCGCCAGCAGCCTCGGAGCAAAACCGGGCCGTTCCTACGAGCAGTACTTC.

This clonotype was found many times. The chain couples TRBV12-3 or TRBV12-4 to TRBJ2-1, with a weak D call TRBD2 (6 bases). Deletions cut 5 bases from V and 2 bases from J, with 13 bases between. There are 15 residues in the CDR3. CDR3 in DNA: TGTGCCAGCAGTCCGGGGACTCTGACCTACAATGAGCAGTTCTTC. It translates to CASSPGTLTYNEQFF.

This clonotype was seen repeatedly, ten times or more. J is TRBJ1-1 and V is TRBV29-1; tentative D call: TRBD1 (5 bases). V shed 6 bases and J shed 1 base, with 12 bases lying between them. CDR3 size: 13 residues. CDR1 is SQVTM and CDR2 is ANQGSEA in the germline V gene. As DNA, the CDR3 is TGCAGCGTAAACTTCCAGGGGAACACTGAAGCTTTCTTT. It specifies CSVNFQGNTEAFF.

Many counts were recorded for this clonotype. The genes are TRBV7-8 and TRBJ2-7; possibly TRBD2 for D (6 bases). Trimming stripped 5 bases from V and 6 bases from J, with 14 bases between. The CDR3 sequence is 13 residues long. Germline V gene sequence: CDR1 SGHVS, CDR2 FQNEAQ. The CDR3 nucleotides read TGTGCCAGCAGCGGAGGGGTATCCCTCGAGCAGTACTTC. Translation: CASSGGVSLEQYF.

This clonotype was seen at least ten times. This chain uses TRBV5-4 with TRBJ2-1; possible D gene TRBD1, 5 bases. The CDR3 runs 19 residues. The V gene lost 2 bases and the J gene lost 0 bases, with 21 bases spanning the gap. CDR1 and CDR2 (germline): SGHNT, YYREEE (reference sequence). The CDR3 nucleotides are TGTGCCAGCAGCTTTATGTACAGGTCAGCGTTAAGCTCCTACAATGAGCAGTTCTTC. Translation: CASSFMYRSALSSYNEQFF.

This clonotype was seen ten or more times. This may arise from a read error, as a much more abundant clone is one base away. The chain uses TRBV27 and TRBJ2-1; D is uncertain. V lost 2 bases to trimming and J lost 3 bases, with 5 bases between them. Germline loops: CDR1 MNHEY, CDR2 SMNVEV (reference sequence). The CDR3 contains 13 residues. The CDR3 here is CASSLSFYNEQFF. Here the CDR3 DNA reads TGTGCCAGCAGTTTAAGCTTCTACAATGAGCAGTTCTTC.

This clonotype has ten or more counts. The V call is TRBV11-2, the J call TRBJ2-5; 12 bases fit TRBD2. V trimming: 1 base; J trimming: 0 bases; junction bases outside the gene matches: 12. The CDR3 sequence is 20 residues long. Germline CDR1 and CDR2: SGHAT and FQNNGV. The CDR3 is CASSLVTSGGRSSYQETQYF. The CDR3 nucleotides read TGTGCCAGCAGCTTAGTAACTAGCGGGGGGCGATCATCGTACCAAGAGACCCAGTACTTC. The whole variable domain, filled in from reference TRBV11-2 and TRBJ2-5, reads EAGVAQSPRYKIIEKRQSVAFWCNPISGHATLYWYQQILGQGPKLLIQFQNNGVVDDSQLPKDRFSAERLKGVDSTLKIQPAKLEDSAVYLCASSLVTSGGRSSYQETQYFGPGTRLLVL.

In its sample, this clonotype was seen many times. The gene calls are TRBV12-3 or TRBV12-4 and TRBJ2-1, with D possibly being TRBD1 (6 bases). V gave up 7 bases and J gave up 2 bases, with 9 bases separating them. This CDR3 spans 13 amino acids. CDR3 coding DNA: TGTGCCAGCATGGCAGGGGCCTACAATGAGCAGTTCTTC. Translated, it gives CASMAGAYNEQFF.

As for this clonotype: A much larger clone differs from this one at a single base, so this may be a read error. The V and J genes are TRBV4-2 and TRBJ2-7, with 7 nucleotides matching TRBD1. Looked up from germline, CDR1 is LGHNA and CDR2 is YNFKEQ. J was trimmed by 0 bases and V by 4 bases; bases with no gene match: 3. CDR3 size: 14 residues. CDR3 bases: TGTGCCAGCAGCCCATGGGACAGCTCCTACGAGCAGTACGTC. Translation: CASSPWDSSYEQYV.

This clonotype came up many times. V gene TRBV29-1 combines with J gene TRBJ2-1, with D uncertain. The CDR3 runs to 18 residues. Trimming pared 6 bases from V and 0 bases from J, leaving 24 bases between. Germline V gene data show CDR1 as SQVTM and CDR2 as ANQGSEA. For the CDR3, the DNA is TGCAGCGTGGCCTTCGAGAAGTACAGCTCTAGCTCCTACAATGAGCAGTTCTTC. Residues: CSVAFEKYSSSSYNEQFF.

This clonotype has ten or more counts. V is TRBV5-1 and J is TRBJ2-1; D tentatively fits TRBD1 or TRBD2 (5 bases each). CDR3 size: 15 residues. V was trimmed by 0 bases and J by 2 bases, leaving 9 bases between them. Germline CDR1 is SGHRS and CDR2 is YFSETQ. In DNA, the CDR3 is TGCGCCAGCAGCTTGGGGGGGTGGCCCTACAATGAGCAGTTCTTC. Its translation is CASSLGGWPYNEQFF. The variable domain in full, completed from reference TRBV5-1 and TRBJ2-1, reads KAGVTQTPRYLIKTRGQQVTLSCSPISGHRSVSWYQQTPGQGLQFLFEYFSETQRNKGNFPGRFSGRQFSNSRSEMNVSTLELGDSALYLCASSLGGWPYNEQFFGPGTRLTVL.

This clonotype was picked up many times. This rearrangement joins TRBV29-1 to TRBJ2-7; TRBD1 is a possible D gene (6 bases). Per the germline V gene, CDR1 is SQVTM and CDR2 is ANQGSEA. This CDR3 spans 12 amino acids. V shed 4 bases and J shed 4 bases, with 11 bases lying between them. CDR3 bases: TGCAGCGTTGTACAGGGAATTTACGAGCAGTACTTC. Encoded protein: CSVVQGIYEQYF.